This T cell receptor (beta chain) comes out of a study of shared clonotypes between healthy human individuals. Study-level information: Three plates each covered CD4 naive and memory; CD8 naive two, CD8 memory one. Study-wide points: In general, naive subsets displayed greater estimated richness than memory subsets did. Depth of sequencing was expected to influence donor clonotype sharing.

Of note for this clone: The antigen remains undetermined.

The authors distributed each subset's genomic DNA evenly over several immunoSEQ plates. The data were produced by immunoSEQ multiplex PCR, yet TCRdb's version contains in-frame clones alone and is incomplete. This table has approximately 2,000,000 clones, less than 95% appearing once. Germline lookup yields CDR1 SNHLY and CDR2 FYNNEI. The CDR3 totals 14 residues. Trimming cost V 7 bases and J 5 bases; bases outside gene matches: 8. V gene TRBV2 combines with J gene TRBJ1-5, with 7 bases identical to TRBD1. This clonotype was sampled from a young man in good health. Some clones in this sample may be carry-over from other donors' samples. The specimen sequenced was naive CD4+ T cells from PBMCs. Noted subset: CD45RA+ positively selected. The CDR3 nucleotides read TGTGCCAGCAAGGGCAGGGGGGTGGATCAGCCCCAGCATTTT. Protein sequence: CASKGRGVDQPQHF.